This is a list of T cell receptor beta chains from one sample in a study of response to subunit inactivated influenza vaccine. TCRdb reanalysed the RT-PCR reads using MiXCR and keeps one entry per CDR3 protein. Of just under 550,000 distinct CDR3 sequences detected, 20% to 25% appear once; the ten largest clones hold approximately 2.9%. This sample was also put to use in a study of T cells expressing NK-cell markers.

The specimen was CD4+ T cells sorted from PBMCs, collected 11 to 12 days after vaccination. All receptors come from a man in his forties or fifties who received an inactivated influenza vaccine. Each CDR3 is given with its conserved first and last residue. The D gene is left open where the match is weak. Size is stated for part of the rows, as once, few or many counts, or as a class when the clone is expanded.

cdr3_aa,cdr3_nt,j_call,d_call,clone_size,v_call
CASSLDSGLYNEQFF,TGTGCCAGCAGCTTAGATTCGGGGCTCTACAATGAGCAGTTCTTC,TRBJ2-1,-,few,TRBV11-2
CATSRVLAGAGVNEQFF,TGTGCCACCAGCAGGGTACTAGCGGGAGCGGGGGTCAATGAGCAGTTCTTC,TRBJ2-1,TRBD2,few,TRBV15
CAISGTAENTIYF,TGTGCCATCAGCGGGACAGCTGAAAACACCATATATTTT,TRBJ1-3,TRBD1,few,TRBV10-3
CASRPQLGVEQYF,TGTGCCAGCAGGCCCCAACTTGGGGTCGAGCAGTACTTC,TRBJ2-7,-,-,TRBV27
CASSVSGYEQYF,TGTGCCAGCAGCGTCTCCGGTTACGAGCAGTACTTC,TRBJ2-7,-,many,TRBV9
CASSQVYGAAYEQYF,TGCGCCAGCAGCCAAGTTTACGGAGCGGCCTACGAGCAGTACTTC,TRBJ2-7,-,many,TRBV4-3
CASSDSGLRNEQFF,TGTGCCAGCAGTGATTCGGGGCTAAGGAATGAGCAGTTCTTC,TRBJ2-1,-,-,TRBV2
CASSPTSGRTGELFF,TGTGCCAGTAGTCCGACTAGCGGGAGGACCGGGGAGCTGTTTTTT,TRBJ2-2,TRBD2,few,TRBV19
CASSTGLAGYLAKNIQYF,TGCGCCAGCAGCACGGGACTAGCGGGGTACCTAGCCAAAAACATTCAGTACTTC,TRBJ2-4,TRBD2,many,TRBV5-1
CASSPMRETEAFF,TGTGCCAGCAGCCCCATGAGGGAAACTGAAGCTTTCTTT,TRBJ1-1,-,many,TRBV4-2
CSARAGGADTQYF,TGCAGTGCTCGAGCGGGAGGGGCAGATACGCAGTATTTT,TRBJ2-3,TRBD2,-,TRBV20-1
CASSETGVWETQYF,TGTGCCAGCAGTGAGACAGGGGTCTGGGAGACCCAGTACTTC,TRBJ2-5,TRBD1,-,TRBV25-1
CASSSYRGPEAFF,TGTGCCAGCAGCTCGTACAGGGGGCCGGAAGCTTTCTTT,TRBJ1-1,TRBD1,few,TRBV7-9
CSARDRKNIQYF,TGCAGTGCTAGAGATCGGAAAAACATTCAGTACTTC,TRBJ2-4,-,few,TRBV20-1
CSASAGAGELFF,TGCAGTGCTAGCGCGGGGGCCGGGGAGCTGTTTTTT,TRBJ2-2,TRBD2,few,TRBV20-1
CSAGTGGYEQYF,TGCAGCGCCGGGACAGGTGGCTACGAGCAGTACTTC,TRBJ2-7,TRBD1,many,TRBV20-1
CASSYGTGFLETQYF,TGTGCCAGCAGCTATGGGACAGGTTTTCTAGAGACCCAGTACTTC,TRBJ2-5,TRBD1,-,TRBV7-7
CASSFTGQSTDTQYF,TGCGCCAGCAGCTTCACGGGACAGAGCACAGATACGCAGTATTTT,TRBJ2-3,TRBD1,-,TRBV5-1
CASSQEYPRPQHNEQYF,TGCGCCAGCAGCCAAGAATACCCCCGGCCTCAGCACAACGAGCAGTACTTC,TRBJ2-7,-,-,TRBV4-1
CASSLGRANEQFF,TGTGCCAGCAGCTTAGGGAGGGCCAATGAGCAGTTCTTC,TRBJ2-1,-,-,TRBV7-2
CASSPPGGSSQPQHF,TGTGCCAGCAGTCCCCCCGGGGGTTCTAGCCAGCCCCAGCATTTT,TRBJ1-5,-,few,TRBV6-1
CASSLDPQANTEAFF,TGTGCCAGCAGCTTGGACCCCCAGGCGAACACTGAAGCTTTCTTT,TRBJ1-1,-,-,TRBV5-5
CASSVGAGGREQYF,TGTGCCAGCAGCGTAGGGGCAGGGGGCCGCGAGCAGTACTTC,TRBJ2-7,TRBD1,-,TRBV9
CASSFGPTNEKLFF,TGTGCCAGCAGCTTCGGCCCAACTAATGAAAAACTGTTTTTT,TRBJ1-4,-,-,TRBV7-2
CASSIEPGRFSGNTIYF,TGTGCCAGTAGTATAGAACCCGGACGGTTCTCTGGAAACACCATATATTTT,TRBJ1-3,-,few,TRBV19
CASRTGTTSGEQYF,TGTGCCAGCAGAACCGGGACCACCTCGGGGGAGCAGTACTTC,TRBJ2-7,-,-,TRBV12-3/TRBV12-4
CASSNPRDSILPNTEAFF,TGTGCCAGCAGTAACCCCCGGGACAGCATCCTTCCGAACACTGAAGCTTTCTTT,TRBJ1-1,TRBD1,-,TRBV6-5
CASSSAPGTQYF,TGTGCCAGCAGTAGCGCCCCGGGGACCCAGTACTTC,TRBJ2-5,-,-,TRBV12-3/TRBV12-4